This record covers a single T cell receptor (beta chain). Its antigen remains unidentified. The record originates from a study of blood T cells in healthy people across ages. Study findings and constraints: A strong correlation was found between TCR beta diversity and the percentage of naive T cells. In older individuals, TCR beta diversity per million T cells was lower, falling roughly linearly with age.

Next came a second PCR, run for about 6 to 12 cycles, which used a sample-barcoded 5' primer along with a J-beta primer mix. Each cDNA molecule received a tag from a template-switch adaptor that had 12 random nucleotides. TCRdb fed the 5' RACE reads into MiXCR, producing one record per CDR3 protein. The sample has about 780,000 distinct CDR3 sequences; more than 35% are singletons. Material for sequencing was blood. The receptor's source is a man aged 80 or over in good health.

The CDR3 region is CSVHTGTGTDTQYF. The CDR3 nucleotides are TGCAGCGTTCATACCGGGACAGGCACAGATACGCAGTATTTT. The V call is TRBV29-1, the J call TRBJ2-3, with 7 bases lining up with TRBD1. Germline V gene sequence: CDR1 SQVTM, CDR2 ANQGSEA. V was pared by 5 bases and J by 1 base, with 6 bases of the junction left unmatched. The CDR3 is 14 residues long.